This T cell receptor (beta chain) emerged from a study of control samples from healthy donors and cancer patients. The CDR3 consists of 14 residues. Germline-derived CDR1 and CDR2 are SGHDN and FVKESK. The V and J ends lost 3 bases and 8 bases, in that order; junction bases with no gene match: 6. Repertoires were generated with immunoSEQ multiplex PCR, while TCRdb's copy carries only in-frame clones and drops some. The sample has around 130,000 clones, approximately 90% seen once. The source of this sequence is a man aged 50-59 years in good health. Sample: blood. The chain uses TRBV14 and TRBJ2-1; 8 nucleotides line up with TRBD1. Here the CDR3 reads CASSQRQGRDEQFF. CDR3 DNA: TGTGCCAGCAGCCAGCGACAGGGGCGCGATGAGCAGTTCTTC.